A selection of T cell receptor beta chains follows, all from one sample in a study of technical replicates of blood from a handful of donors. Repertoires were generated with immunoSEQ multiplex PCR, while TCRdb's copy carries only in-frame clones and drops some. The sample records fewer than 75,000 clones, 93% being singletons. Sequencing input: T cells isolated from PBMCs. The receptor set was obtained from a human donor in good health. Each CDR3 is given with its conserved first and last residue. The D gene is left open where the match is weak. A row's size may be missing; if present it is once, few, many or a size class.

D | J | size | V | DNA | CDR3
TRBD2 | TRBJ2-1 | NA | TRBV12-5 | TGTGCTAGTGGTTTGAGACTAGCGGGAAAAAAAGGCTACAATGAGCAGTTCTTC | CASGLRLAGKKGYNEQFF
NA | TRBJ1-2 | NA | TRBV29-1 | TGCAGCGGACGGCGGGGGGACTATGGCTACACCTTC | CSGRRGDYGYTF
NA | TRBJ2-2 | NA | TRBV19 | TGTGCCAGTACCCAAGCCCTAGCGACCGGGGAGCTGTTTTTT | CASTQALATGELFF
NA | TRBJ2-7 | NA | TRBV28 | TGTGCCAGCAGTTTACCCGGTACCTCCTACGAGCAGTACTTC | CASSLPGTSYEQYF
TRBD1 | TRBJ1-1 | NA | TRBV5-6 | TGTGCCAGCATCCAAACAGGGGCGCGGGACACTGAAGCTTTCTTT | CASIQTGARDTEAFF
TRBD1 | TRBJ1-2 | once | TRBV5-4 | TGTGCCAGCAGCTTGGGACAGGGCGTCTATGGCTACACCTTC | CASSLGQGVYGYTF
NA | TRBJ1-4 | NA | TRBV6-1 | TGTGCCAGCAGCTTACAGAGAAAAGGAAATGAAAAACTGTTTTTT | CASSLQRKGNEKLFF
TRBD1 | TRBJ1-2 | NA | TRBV5-1 | TGCGCCAGCAGCCAGGGGGGATACCAAACCTATGGCTACACCTTC | CASSQGGYQTYGYTF
NA | TRBJ2-7 | NA | TRBV7-2 | TGTGCCAGCAGCTTACCCGGCGGGGTCTACGAGCAGTACTTC | CASSLPGGVYEQYF
TRBD1 | TRBJ1-1 | NA | TRBV11-2 | TGTGCCAGCAGCTTAAGGGGGCCCAGGGTGAACACTGAAGCTTTCTTT | CASSLRGPRVNTEAFF
TRBD1 | TRBJ1-4 | NA | TRBV2 | TGTGCCACCGGGACAGGGTATGAAAAACTGTTTTTT | CATGTGYEKLFF
NA | TRBJ2-7 | NA | TRBV11-2 | TGTGCCAGCAGAGCGACTTGGACAGCTGGGGGATACGAGCAGTACTTC | CASRATWTAGGYEQYF
NA | TRBJ2-7 | NA | TRBV4-2 | TGTGCCAGCAGCCCGGATGAGGACAGATACGAGCAGTACTTC | CASSPDEDRYEQYF
TRBD2 | TRBJ2-5 | NA | TRBV30 | TGTGCCTGGAGTCGTAGCGGGGGACCCAGGTTGGAGACCCAGTACTTC | CAWSRSGGPRLETQYF
NA | TRBJ2-7 | NA | TRBV6-1 | TGTGCCAGCAGTGAACCGGAGGCAGGGGCCGAGCAGTACTTC | CASSEPEAGAEQYF
NA | TRBJ1-1 | NA | TRBV19 | TGTGCCAGCTTCAACAGGGCTCTTGGTGAAGCTTTCTTT | CASFNRALGEAFF
NA | TRBJ2-7 | NA | TRBV28 | TGTGCCAGCAGTTTGGGCAGCTCCTACGAGCAGTACTTC | CASSLGSSYEQYF
NA | TRBJ2-7 | once | TRBV19 | TGTGCCAGTAGTATAGTAGGAGGGATGAGTTCCTACGAGCAGTACTTC | CASSIVGGMSSYEQYF